This T cell receptor (beta chain) was found in a study of CD8+ T cells in alopecia areata. The germline V gene encodes CDR1 SGHRS and CDR2 YFSETQ. This CDR3 spans 13 amino acids. Trimming cost V 5 bases and J 10 bases, with 16 bases left between them. Sorting of PBMCs yielded the CD4+ and CD8+ T cells. Study-level results: The study found TCR sharing across patients less clear than in mice, possibly for HLA reasons.

For this clone: Its antigen is as yet unknown.

Sequencing relied on a cDNA template that was reverse transcribed from extracted RNA. The method was immunoSEQ multiplex PCR; TCRdb's version includes in-frame clones alone and lacks a portion of them. The sample has roughly 150,000 clones; roughly 50% are singletons. The sequence was obtained from a human donor in good health. The chain recombines TRBV5-1 with TRBJ2-1; D is tentatively TRBD1 or TRBD2 (5 bases each). The material sequenced was CD4+ T cells sorted from blood. CDR3 residues: CASSRRGDGEQFF. The CDR3 DNA sequence: TGCGCCAGCAGTCGACGAGGGGATGGGGAGCAGTTCTTC. The variable domain in full, completed from reference TRBV5-1 and TRBJ2-1, reads KAGVTQTPRYLIKTRGQQVTLSCSPISGHRSVSWYQQTPGQGLQFLFEYFSETQRNKGNFPGRFSGRQFSNSRSEMNVSTLELGDSALYLCASSRRGDGEQFFGPGTRLTVL.